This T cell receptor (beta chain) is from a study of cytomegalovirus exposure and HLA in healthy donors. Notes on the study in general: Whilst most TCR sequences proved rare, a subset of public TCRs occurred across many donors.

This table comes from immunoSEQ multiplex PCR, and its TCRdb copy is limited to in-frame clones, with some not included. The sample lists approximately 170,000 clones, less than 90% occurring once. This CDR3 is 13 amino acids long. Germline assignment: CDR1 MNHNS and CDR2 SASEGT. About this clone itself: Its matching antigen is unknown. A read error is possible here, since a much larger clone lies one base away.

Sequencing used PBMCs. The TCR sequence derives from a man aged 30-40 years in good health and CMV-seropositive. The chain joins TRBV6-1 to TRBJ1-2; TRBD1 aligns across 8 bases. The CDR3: CTSSSGTGEGYTF. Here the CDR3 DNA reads TGTACCAGCAGCTCCGGGACAGGAGAAGGCTACACCTTC.